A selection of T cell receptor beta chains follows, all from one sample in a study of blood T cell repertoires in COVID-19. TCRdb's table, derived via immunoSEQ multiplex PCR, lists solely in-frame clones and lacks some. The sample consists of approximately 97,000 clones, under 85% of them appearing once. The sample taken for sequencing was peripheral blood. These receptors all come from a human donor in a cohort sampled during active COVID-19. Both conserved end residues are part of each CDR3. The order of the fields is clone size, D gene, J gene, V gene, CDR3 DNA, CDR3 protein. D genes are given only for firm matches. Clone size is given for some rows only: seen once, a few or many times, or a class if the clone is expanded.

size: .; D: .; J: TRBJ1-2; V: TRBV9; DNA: TGTGCCAGCAGCGTAGATCCAGGGCGAGGCGGCTACACCTTC; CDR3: CASSVDPGRGGYTF
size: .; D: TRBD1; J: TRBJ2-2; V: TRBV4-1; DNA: TGCGCCAGCAGCCAGCTCGGGACAGTTTTAAACACCGGGGAGCTGTTTTTT; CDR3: CASSQLGTVLNTGELFF
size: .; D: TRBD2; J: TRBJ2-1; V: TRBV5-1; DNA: TGCGCCAGCAGCTCGACTAGCGGGGGGGCTCGCTCCGGGGAGCAGTTCTTC; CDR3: CASSSTSGGARSGEQFF
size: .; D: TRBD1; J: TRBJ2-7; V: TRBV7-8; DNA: TGTGCCAGCAGCTCCCCCGGGGACAGGGAGTACGAGCAGTACTTC; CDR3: CASSSPGDREYEQYF
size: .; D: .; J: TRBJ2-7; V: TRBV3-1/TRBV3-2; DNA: TGTGCCAGCAGCCAGGCCTGGCGCTCGGGATACGAGCAGTACTTC; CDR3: CASSQAWRSGYEQYF
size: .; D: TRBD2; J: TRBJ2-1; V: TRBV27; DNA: TGTGCCAGCAGTGTACTAGCGGGAGTTAACAATGAGCAGTTCTTC; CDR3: CASSVLAGVNNEQFF
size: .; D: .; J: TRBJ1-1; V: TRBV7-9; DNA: TGTGCCACACAGGTTCACACTGAAGCTTTCTTT; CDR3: CATQVHTEAFF
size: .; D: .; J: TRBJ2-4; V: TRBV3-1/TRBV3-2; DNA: TGTGCCAGCAGCCAAGCTCCCCGGGAAGCCAAAAACATTCAGTACTTC; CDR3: CASSQAPREAKNIQYF
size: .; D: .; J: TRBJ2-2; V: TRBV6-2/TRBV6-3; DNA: TGTGCCAGCAGCGCACAGGGTGTCGGGGAGCTGTTTTTT; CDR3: CASSAQGVGELFF
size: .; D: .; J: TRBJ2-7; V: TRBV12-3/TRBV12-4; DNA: TGTGCCAGCAGCGGCGGTGACGAGCAGTACTTC; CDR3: CASSGGDEQYF
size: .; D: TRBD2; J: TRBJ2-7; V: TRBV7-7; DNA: TGTGCTAGCAGCTTACACACGGGGGGGATCTACGAGCAGTACTTC; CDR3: CASSLHTGGIYEQYF
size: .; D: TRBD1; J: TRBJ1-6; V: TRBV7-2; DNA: TGTGCCAGCAGCTTAGGTTCAGGGGGTTCACCCCTCCACTTT; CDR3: CASSLGSGGSPLHF
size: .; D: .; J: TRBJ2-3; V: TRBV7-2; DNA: TGTGCCAGCGGGCGCGGGGTCACAGATACGCAGTATTTT; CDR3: CASGRGVTDTQYF
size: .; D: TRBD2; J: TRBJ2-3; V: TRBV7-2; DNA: TGTGCCAGCAGCTTAGCGGGTAGCGGGGTCACAGATACGCAGTATTTT; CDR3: CASSLAGSGVTDTQYF
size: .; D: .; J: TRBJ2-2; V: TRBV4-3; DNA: TGCGCCAGCAGCCAAGATAGAGTAAGGAGGGGAGGCACCGGGGAGCTGTTTTTT; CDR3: CASSQDRVRRGGTGELFF
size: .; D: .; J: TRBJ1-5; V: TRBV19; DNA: TGTGCCAGTAGTATGGCGGTGGGCAATCAGCCCCAGCATTTT; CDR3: CASSMAVGNQPQHF
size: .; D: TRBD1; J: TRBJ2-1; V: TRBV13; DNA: TGTGCCAGCAGCCCCCGGACAGGGACGAAGCAGTTCTTC; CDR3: CASSPRTGTKQFF
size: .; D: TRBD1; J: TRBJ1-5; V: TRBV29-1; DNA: TGCAGCGTTTCGACAGGGGGCGCGGGTCAGCCCCAGCATTTT; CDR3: CSVSTGGAGQPQHF
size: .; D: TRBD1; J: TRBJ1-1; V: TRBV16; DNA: TGTGCCAGCAGCCAATCAGCAGGGGGCTGGACTGAAGCTTTCTTT; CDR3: CASSQSAGGWTEAFF
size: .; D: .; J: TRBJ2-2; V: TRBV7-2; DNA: TGTGCCAGCAGCCGGCGGGAAAGGGCGAACACCGGGGAGCTGTTTTTT; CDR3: CASSRRERANTGELFF
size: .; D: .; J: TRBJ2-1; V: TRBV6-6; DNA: TGTGCCAGCACGGCAGGGGCTTCCTACAATGAGCAGTTCTTC; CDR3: CASTAGASYNEQFF
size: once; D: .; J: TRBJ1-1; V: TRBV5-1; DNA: TGCGCCAGCAGCTTGGCCAGGCGTGCTGACGAAGCTTTCTTT; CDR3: CASSLARRADEAFF
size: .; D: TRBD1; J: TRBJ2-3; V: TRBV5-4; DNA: TGTGCCAGCAGCGTTACCGGGACAGGTAACACAGATACGCAGTATTTT; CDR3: CASSVTGTGNTDTQYF
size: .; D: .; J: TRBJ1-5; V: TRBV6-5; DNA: TGTGCCAGCAGTTTGTTCGGCAATCAGCCCCAGCATTTT; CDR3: CASSLFGNQPQHF
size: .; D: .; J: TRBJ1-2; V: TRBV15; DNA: TGTGCCACCAGCTCCAGACAGAACTATGGCTACACCTTC; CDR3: CATSSRQNYGYTF
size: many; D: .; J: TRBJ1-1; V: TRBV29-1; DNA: TGCAGCGTTGGTAGCGGTCGGGACACTGAAGCTTTCTTT; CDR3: CSVGSGRDTEAFF
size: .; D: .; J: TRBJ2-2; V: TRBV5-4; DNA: TGTGCCAGCAGCACTGGACTGGATCACACCGGGGAGCTGTTTTTT; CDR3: CASSTGLDHTGELFF
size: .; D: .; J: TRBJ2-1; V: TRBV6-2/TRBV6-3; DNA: TGTGCCAGCAGTTACTCACCCCAGCGGAGCTCCCACAATGAGCAGTTCTTC; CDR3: CASSYSPQRSSHNEQFF
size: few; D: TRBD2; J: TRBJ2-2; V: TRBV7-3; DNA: TGTGCCAGCAGCTTCGGCGGGAGTTTGTCGAACACCGGGGAGCTGTTTTTT; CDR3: CASSFGGSLSNTGELFF
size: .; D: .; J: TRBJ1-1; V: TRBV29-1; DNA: TGCAGCGTTTTGGGTAACCGGGTCACAGGAGGGGCTTTCTTT; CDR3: CSVLGNRVTGGAFF
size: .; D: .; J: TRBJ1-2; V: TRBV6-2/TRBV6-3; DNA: TGTGCCAGCAGTTACTCGAGCGGAGGATTGGGAGGCTACACCTTC; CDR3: CASSYSSGGLGGYTF
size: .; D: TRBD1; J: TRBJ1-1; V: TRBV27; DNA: TGTGCCAGCAGCTCCTCGGGACAGGGGGCTTCTGGGGCTTTCTTT; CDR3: CASSSSGQGASGAFF
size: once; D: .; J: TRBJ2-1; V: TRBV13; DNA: TGTGCCAGCACCCCCCCGGGGAATGAGCAGTTCTTC; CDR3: CASTPPGNEQFF
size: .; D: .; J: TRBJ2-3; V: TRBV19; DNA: TGTGCCAGTTCTAGGACTGCTACGCAGTATTTT; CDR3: CASSRTATQYF
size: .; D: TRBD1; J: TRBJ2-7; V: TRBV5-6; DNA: TGTGCCAGCAGCCCCACAGGGGCGCTCGAGCAGTACTTC; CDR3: CASSPTGALEQYF
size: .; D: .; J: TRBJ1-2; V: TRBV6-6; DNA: TGTGCCAGCAGTCCCGGGGGGGCCCCGGGTGGCTACACCTTC; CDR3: CASSPGGAPGGYTF
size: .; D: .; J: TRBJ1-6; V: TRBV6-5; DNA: TGTGCCAGCAGTTACTCGTCAGGCAATTCACCCCTCCACTTT; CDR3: CASSYSSGNSPLHF
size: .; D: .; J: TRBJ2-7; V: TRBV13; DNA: TGTGCCAGCAGCTTCCCGGGCGGGTCCCCCCCCTACGAGCAGTACTTC; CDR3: CASSFPGGSPPYEQYF
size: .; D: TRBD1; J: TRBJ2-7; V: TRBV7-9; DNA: TGTGCCAGCAGCTCCTCAAGAGACAGGGGGCTTTTCTACGAGCAGTACTTC; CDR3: CASSSSRDRGLFYEQYF
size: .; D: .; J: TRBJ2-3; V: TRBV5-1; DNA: TGCGCCAGCACGGGGATGTCTAGCACAGATACGCAGTATTTT; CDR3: CASTGMSSTDTQYF
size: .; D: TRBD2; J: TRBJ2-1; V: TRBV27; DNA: TGTGCCAGCAGTCCCCGGAGGGAAGGACTAGCGGTCAATGAGCAGTTCTTC; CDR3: CASSPRREGLAVNEQFF
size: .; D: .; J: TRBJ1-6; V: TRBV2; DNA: TGTGCCAGCAGTGTTTCAGGGCAGAATTCACCCCTCCACTTT; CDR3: CASSVSGQNSPLHF
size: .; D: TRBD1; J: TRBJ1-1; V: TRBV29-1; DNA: TGCAGCGCCTTAACATCGGGGCCGACAGGGGGCTTATTGGCAGGAAAAGCTTTCTTT; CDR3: CSALTSGPTGGLLAGKAFF
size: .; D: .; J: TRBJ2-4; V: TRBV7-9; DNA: TGTGCCAGCAGCCCCTTAGAGGAGGGTGGAGCCAAAAACATTCAGTACTTC; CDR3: CASSPLEEGGAKNIQYF
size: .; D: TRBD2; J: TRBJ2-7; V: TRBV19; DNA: TGTGCCAGTAGTATAGTGCTAGCGGCCTACGAGCAGTACTTC; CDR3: CASSIVLAAYEQYF
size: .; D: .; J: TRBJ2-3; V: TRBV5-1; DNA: TGCGCCAGCAGCTTGACGCAGGGTGCATATGCAGATACGCAGTATTTT; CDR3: CASSLTQGAYADTQYF
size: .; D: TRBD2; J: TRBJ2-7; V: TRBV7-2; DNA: TGTGCCAGCAGCTTAGCAATAGCGGGAGGGGGTGGGTACGAGCAGTACTTC; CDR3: CASSLAIAGGGGYEQYF